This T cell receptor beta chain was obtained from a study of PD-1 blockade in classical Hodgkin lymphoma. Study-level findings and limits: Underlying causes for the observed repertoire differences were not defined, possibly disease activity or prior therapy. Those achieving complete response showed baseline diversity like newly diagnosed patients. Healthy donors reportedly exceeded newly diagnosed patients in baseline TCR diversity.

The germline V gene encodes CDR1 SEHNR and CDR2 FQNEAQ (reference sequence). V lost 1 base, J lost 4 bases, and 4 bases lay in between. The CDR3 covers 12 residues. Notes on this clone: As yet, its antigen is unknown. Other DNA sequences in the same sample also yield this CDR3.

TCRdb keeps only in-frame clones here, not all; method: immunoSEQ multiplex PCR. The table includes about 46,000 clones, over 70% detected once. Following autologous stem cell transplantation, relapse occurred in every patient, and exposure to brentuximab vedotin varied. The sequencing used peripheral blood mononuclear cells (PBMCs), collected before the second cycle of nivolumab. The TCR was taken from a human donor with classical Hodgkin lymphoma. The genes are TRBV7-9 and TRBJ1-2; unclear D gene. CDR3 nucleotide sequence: TGTGCCAGCAGCTTAGGTGGCTATGGCTACACCTTC. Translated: CASSLGGYGYTF. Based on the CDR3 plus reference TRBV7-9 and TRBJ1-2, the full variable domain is DTGVSQNPRHKITKRGQNVTFRCDPISEHNRLYWYRQTLGQGPEFLTYFQNEAQLEKSRLLSDRFSAERPKGSFSTLEIQRTEQGDSAMYLCASSLGGYGYTFGSGTRLTVV.